This TCR beta chain was recovered during a study of blood T cell repertoires in COVID-19. Sequencing was performed with immunoSEQ multiplex PCR; in TCRdb, only in-frame clones are kept and a portion is missing. The sample consists of over 85,000 clones, roughly 90% of them appearing once. The CDR3 extends over 15 amino acids. Germline CDR1 SGHTA, CDR2 FQGNSA. V lost 5 bases, J lost 4 bases, and 9 bases stayed unmatched. The J gene is TRBJ1-2, the V gene TRBV7-2; the match to TRBD1 covers 8 bases. Sequencing was performed on peripheral blood. The clonotype was recovered from a woman in her 50s with COVID-19, enrolled during active disease. The CDR3 DNA follows: TGTGCCAGCAGCCCTAGGACAGGGAGGACCTATGGCTACACCTTC. Its translation is CASSPRTGRTYGYTF. The full variable domain, with the rest looked up from reference TRBV7-2 and TRBJ1-2, is GAGVSQSPSNKVTEKGKDVELRCDPISGHTALYWYRQSLGQGLEFLIYFQGNSAPDKSGLPSDRFSAERTGGSVSTLTIQRTQQEDSAVYLCASSPRTGRTYGYTFGSGTRLTVV.